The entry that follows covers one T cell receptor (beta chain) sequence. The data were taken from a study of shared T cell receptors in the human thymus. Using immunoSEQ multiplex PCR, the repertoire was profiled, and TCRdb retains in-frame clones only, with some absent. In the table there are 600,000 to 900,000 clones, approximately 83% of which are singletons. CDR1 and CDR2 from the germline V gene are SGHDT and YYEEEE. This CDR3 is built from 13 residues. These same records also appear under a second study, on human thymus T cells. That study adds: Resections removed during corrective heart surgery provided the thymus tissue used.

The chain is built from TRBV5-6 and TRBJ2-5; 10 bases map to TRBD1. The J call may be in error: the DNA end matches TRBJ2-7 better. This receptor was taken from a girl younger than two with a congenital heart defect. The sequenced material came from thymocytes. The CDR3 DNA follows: TGTGCCAGCAGCTGGGGACAGGGGTACGAGCAGTACTTC. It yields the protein CASSWGQGYEQYF.